The subject of this entry is one T cell receptor (beta chain). Its antigen is currently unknown. The data were obtained in a study of Ad26.COV2.S vaccination and SARS-CoV-2 variants. Notes on the study in general: It was reported that spike-specific CD8+ and CD4+ T cell responses were substantially broad after vaccination.

Regarding treatment: roughly 18 received Ad26.COV2.S at low or high dose, single or two shots; several received placebo; per-sample allocation not given. Sampling took place 63 days after the first vaccine or placebo injection. The CDR3 length is 13 residues. Germline V lookup: CDR1 MGHDK, CDR2 SYGVNS. V was cut by 8 bases and J by 5 bases, with 15 bases left in between. Clones were sequenced by immunoSEQ multiplex PCR, and TCRdb holds only the in-frame ones, with some missing. The sample has about 350,000 clones; 88% are singletons. The material sequenced was peripheral blood, taken in a trial of Ad26.COV2.S vaccine versus placebo. This TCR was sampled from a person aged 18-65 years who received the Ad26.COV2.S COVID-19 vaccine or a placebo. The gene calls are TRBV25-1 and TRBJ2-5; D possibly uses TRBD1 or TRBD2 (5 bases each). This chain's CDR3 is CASRGVSGETQYF. The CDR3 nucleotides read TGTGCCAGCCGGGGCGTCAGCGGTGAGACCCAGTACTTC.